This TCR beta chain is drawn from a study of shared clonotypes between healthy human individuals. Study conclusions and caveats: Despite large depth, rarefaction showed incomplete sorted-subset sequencing. Sampling covered nothing but blood. Tissue TCR repertoires likely differ from those found in blood.

The CDR3 has 15 residues. CDR1 LNHNV and CDR2 YYDKDF come from the germline V gene (reference sequence). Trimming pared 2 bases from V and 8 bases from J, leaving 15 bases between. As for this clone: Its target is unknown.

Replicate PCRs from sorted subsets contained approximately 190 ng DNA, which is 29,000 or so T cell genomes. Here immunoSEQ multiplex PCR was the method, and the copy in TCRdb shows in-frame clones only, minus some. The sample holds about 2.5 million clones, just under 95% seen once. CD4+ cells were split into CD45RA+ naive and CD45RA-negative memory subsets. This receptor was identified in a young man in good health. Some clones in this sample may be carry-over from other donors' samples. The sequenced material came from naive CD4+ T cells from PBMCs. Subset described: CD45RA+ positively selected. The chain uses TRBV15 and TRBJ1-4; D unclear. The CDR3 sequence: CATSRSSGIGEKLFF. The CDR3 DNA is TGTGCCACCAGCAGATCTTCGGGGATAGGCGAAAAACTGTTTTTT.